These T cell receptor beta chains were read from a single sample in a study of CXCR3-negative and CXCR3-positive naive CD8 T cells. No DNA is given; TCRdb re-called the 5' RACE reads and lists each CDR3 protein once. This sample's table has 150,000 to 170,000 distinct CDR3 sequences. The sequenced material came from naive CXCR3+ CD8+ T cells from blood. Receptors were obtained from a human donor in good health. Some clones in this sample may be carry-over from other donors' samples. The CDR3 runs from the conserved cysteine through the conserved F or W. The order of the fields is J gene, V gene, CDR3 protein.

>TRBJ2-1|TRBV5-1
CASSLYASDYNEQFF
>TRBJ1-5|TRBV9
CASSKGVGQPQHF
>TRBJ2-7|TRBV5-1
CASSFQGTDYEQYF
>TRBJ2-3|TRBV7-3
CASSPGLAGTKSTDTQYF
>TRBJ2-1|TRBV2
CASGPLAEQFF
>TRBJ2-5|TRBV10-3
CAISDPQGRETQYF
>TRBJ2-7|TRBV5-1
CASSLAGNLYEQYF
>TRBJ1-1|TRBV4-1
CASSLNLGVNTEAFF
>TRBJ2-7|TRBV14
CASSQLAGVVYEQYF
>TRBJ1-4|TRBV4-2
CASSTTGGSEKLFF
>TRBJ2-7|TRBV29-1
CSGVETGGYEQYF
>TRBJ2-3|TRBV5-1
CASSSVSGPRDTQYF
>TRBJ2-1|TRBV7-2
CASSLLWQPPNEQFF
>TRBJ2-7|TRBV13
CASSLRDRAYEQYF
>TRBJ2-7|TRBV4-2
CASSQDGSPYEQYF
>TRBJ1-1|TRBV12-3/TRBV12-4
CASNLGGSEAFF
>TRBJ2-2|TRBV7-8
CASSLGASGGELFF
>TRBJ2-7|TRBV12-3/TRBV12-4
CASTPAGGVGRSEQYF
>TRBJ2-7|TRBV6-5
CASSYSDSNSYEQYF
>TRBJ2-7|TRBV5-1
CASSPGQINEQYF
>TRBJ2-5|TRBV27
CASSFLGTPQETQYF
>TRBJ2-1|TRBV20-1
CSAVGGNEQFF
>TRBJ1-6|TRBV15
CATSQGNSPLHF
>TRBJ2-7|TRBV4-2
CASSQEGSDNGYEQYF
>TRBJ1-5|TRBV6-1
CASSGAGGNQPQHF
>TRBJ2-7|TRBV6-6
CASSGSSEQYF
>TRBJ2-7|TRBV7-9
CASSLVAGGPYEQYF
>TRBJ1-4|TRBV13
CASSGSEGGEGEKLFF
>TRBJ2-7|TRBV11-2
CASSFGRFYEQYF
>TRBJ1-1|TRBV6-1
CASRDRAPLNTEAFF
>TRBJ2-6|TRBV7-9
CASSDGLSGANVLTF
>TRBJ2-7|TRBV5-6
CASSMGLAEYYEQYF
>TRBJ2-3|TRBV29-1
CSATSGGATTDTQYF
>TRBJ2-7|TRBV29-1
CSVEDGEDYEQYF
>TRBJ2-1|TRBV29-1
CSVLSNSGEQFF
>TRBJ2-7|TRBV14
CASSQGASGGFLSHEQYF
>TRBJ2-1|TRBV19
CASDASGSPYNEQFF
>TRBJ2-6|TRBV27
CASSEYDRIVLTF
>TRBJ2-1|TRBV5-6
CASNSVGGPSYNEQFF
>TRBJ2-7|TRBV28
CASSLFGYEQYF